This entry lists 30 T cell receptor beta chains sequenced from one sample in a study of naive and memory T cell subsets. The beta constant-region primer was an equimolar mix of two oligonucleotides covering TRBC1 and TRBC2. MiXCR, run by TCRdb on the UMI-ligation and nested PCR reads, gives a single entry per CDR3 protein. This table holds approximately 85,000 distinct CDR3 sequences, about 7% found once. The sequenced material came from central memory CD4+ T cells from blood. These receptors were collected from a human donor in good health.

This clonotype was detected many times. The gene calls are TRBV7-2 and TRBJ2-6; no firm D call. Germline CDR1 and CDR2: SGHTA and FQGNSA. Trimming took 5 bases from V and 2 from J, leaving 7 bases between them. CDR3 length: 14 residues. CDR3 sequence reads: CASSPRAGANVLTF. CDR3 bases: TGTGCCAGCAGCCCAAGGGCTGGGGCCAACGTCCTGACTTTC.

This clonotype was picked up many times. Written as DNA, the CDR3 is TGCAGCGTTGGGGGGTTAGCGGGAATCACAGATACGCAGTATTTT. Protein sequence: CSVGGLAGITDTQYF. The V call is TRBV29-1, the J call TRBJ2-3; 8 nucleotides match TRBD2. V trimming: 4 bases; J trimming: 2 bases; junction bases outside the gene matches: 8. This CDR3 has 15 residues. The germline gives CDR1 SQVTM, CDR2 ANQGSEA.

This clonotype was detected many times. The chain is built from TRBV7-6 and TRBJ2-7, with D perhaps TRBD2 (5 bases). V shed 4 bases and J shed 0 bases, with 16 bases lying between them. The CDR3 extends over 16 amino acids. CDR1 is SGHVS and CDR2 is FNYEAQ in the germline V gene. In DNA form, the CDR3 reads TGTGCCAGCAGCTCCCGGACTGGTAGGAGCTCCTACGAGCAGTACTTC. It yields the protein CASSSRTGRSSYEQYF.

The V call is TRBV7-8, the J call TRBJ2-4; D not resolved. CDR1 is SGHVS, CDR2 FQNEAQ, per germline. Trimming shortened V by 5 bases and J by 0 bases, and 14 bases separated the two germline ends. CDR3 length: 16 residues. For the CDR3, the DNA is TGTGCCAGCAGCCCCACCAAAGCCGTAGCCAAAAACATTCAGTACTTC. Its translation is CASSPTKAVAKNIQYF.

This clonotype showed up many times. CDR3 sequence reads: CASSLARGPYNSPLHF. CDR3 coding DNA: TGTGCCAGCAGCTTAGCTAGGGGCCCTTATAATTCACCCCTCCACTTT. The J gene is TRBJ1-6, the V gene TRBV7-2, with D tentatively TRBD1 (5 bases). This CDR3 comprises 16 residues. CDR1 and CDR2 from the germline V gene are SGHTA and FQGNSA. Trimming stripped 0 bases from V and 4 bases from J, with 10 bases between.

In this sample, this clonotype turned up many times. The chain is built from TRBV10-3 and TRBJ2-5; 8 nucleotides align to TRBD2. The trim removed 4 bases at V and 1 base at J, leaving 5 bases unmatched. Germline V gene sequence: CDR1 ENHRY, CDR2 SYGVKD. This CDR3 comprises 15 residues. In DNA, the CDR3 is TGTGCCATCAGTGGAAATAGCGGGATCCAAGAGACCCAGTACTTC. It specifies CAISGNSGIQETQYF.

This clonotype was seen repeatedly, ten times or more. The CDR3, as DNA: TGTGCCAGCAGCTTAACGGGGCGCGGGAACACTGAAGCTTTCTTT. Residues: CASSLTGRGNTEAFF. This chain joins TRBV7-3 and TRBJ1-1; perhaps TRBD1 as D (5 bases). Germline CDR1 reads SGHTA; CDR2 reads FQGTGA. This CDR3 contains 15 residues. The ends were cut back, 0 bases at V and 1 base at J, with 9 bases in the middle.

In this sample, this clonotype turned up many times. The chain is built from TRBV12-3 or TRBV12-4 and TRBJ2-5; D is perhaps TRBD2 (5 bases). The V end lost 7 bases, the J end lost 0 bases, and 6 bases lay between the germline ends. The length of the CDR3 is 12 residues. The CDR3: CASTGNQETQYF. As DNA, the CDR3 is TGTGCCAGCACCGGGAACCAAGAGACCCAGTACTTC.

Many counts were recorded for this clonotype. The V gene is TRBV28, the J gene TRBJ1-2; D perhaps matches TRBD1 (5 bases). The CDR3 covers 14 residues. Germline V CDR1 and CDR2: MDHEN, SYDVKM. Trimming stripped 5 bases from V and 2 bases from J, with 12 bases between. The DNA for the CDR3 is TGTGCCAGCAGTACAGGACCCTACAACTATGGCTACACCTTC. This codes for CASSTGPYNYGYTF.

A word on this clonotype: This may be a read error, as it is one base from a much larger clone. CDR3 bases: TGTGCCAGGAGCACCGCCGGGACAGCAACCTACGAGCAGTACTTC. This sequence encodes CARSTAGTATYEQYF. The chain carries TRBV7-9 and TRBJ2-7; 7 bases align to TRBD1. This CDR3 has 15 residues. J gave up 2 bases and V 9 bases, and 13 bases lay outside the gene matches. Germline V gene data show CDR1 as SEHNR and CDR2 as FQNEAQ (reference sequence).

This clonotype has a handful of counts. The chain uses TRBV28 and TRBJ2-7, with 8 bases matching TRBD2. Germline loops: CDR1 MDHEN, CDR2 SYDVKM. The junction had 10 bases not matched to a gene; V was cut back by 1 base and J by 5 bases. CDR3 length: 16 residues. The CDR3 DNA reads as TGTGCCAGCAGTTTATATAGCACCGGGGGGGCCCACGAGCAGTACTTC. Its protein is CASSLYSTGGAHEQYF.

The rearrangement links TRBV28 to TRBJ2-5; D tentatively fits TRBD1 or TRBD2 (5 bases each). Trimming stripped 6 bases from V and 7 bases from J, with 15 bases between. The CDR3 contains 13 residues. Germline V lookup: CDR1 MDHEN, CDR2 SYDVKM. The CDR3 region has the DNA TGTGCCAGCAGCCTCCCCCAGAGGGGGACCCAGTACTTC. It specifies CASSLPQRGTQYF. Full variable domain (missing parts from reference TRBV28 and TRBJ2-5): DVKVTQSSRYLVKRTGEKVFLECVQDMDHENMFWYRQDPGLGLRLIYFSYDVKMKEKGDIPEGYSVSREKKERFSLILESASTNQTSMYLCASSLPQRGTQYFGPGTRLLVL.

A remark on this clonotype: A single base separates this from a much larger clone, so it may be a read error. J is TRBJ1-2 and V is TRBV28; 11 nucleotides align to TRBD1. Germline CDR1 reads MDHEN; CDR2 reads SYDVKM. V shed 7 bases, J shed 0 bases, and the junction held 10 bases outside the gene matches. The CDR3 spans 17 residues. The CDR3 here is CASTSGGTGGTNYGYTF. In DNA, the CDR3 is TGTGCCAGCACATCGGGCGGGACAGGGGGAACTAACTATGGCTACACCTTC.

This clonotype was detected only a few times. This rearrangement joins TRBV5-1 to TRBJ1-2, with a possible D match to TRBD1 (5 bases). Trimming removed 5 bases at V and 4 bases at J, with 21 bases between. Germline V gives CDR1 SGHRS, CDR2 YFSETQ. The CDR3 is made up of 16 amino acids. The CDR3 DNA reads TGCGCCAGCAGTCTGACGTCGGGGGTGGTTCTCTATGGCTACACCTTC. Its protein product is CASSLTSGVVLYGYTF.

The chain employs TRBV20-1 and TRBJ2-2; a weak D match, TRBD1 (6 bases). V gave up 3 bases and J gave up 6 bases, with 17 bases separating them. The germline V gene encodes CDR1 DFQATT and CDR2 SNEGSKA (reference sequence). This CDR3 region has 15 residues. The DNA for the CDR3 is TGCAGTGCTAGTAAACAGGGTAGTTTCGCCGGGGAGCTGTTTTTT. It yields the protein CSASKQGSFAGELFF.

The chain employs TRBV7-2 and TRBJ1-5; the match to TRBD1 covers 10 bases. The CDR3 totals 16 residues. V trimming: 4 bases; J trimming: 4 bases; junction bases outside the gene matches: 7. Per the germline V gene, CDR1 is SGHTA and CDR2 is FQGNSA. Written as DNA, the CDR3 is TGTGCCAGCAGCTCCCTCCGGGACAGGGGAAATCAGCCCCAGCATTTT. Translating gives CASSSLRDRGNQPQHF.

The sample holds a few counts of this clonotype. The chain employs TRBV7-9 and TRBJ2-1; 7 nucleotides line up with TRBD2. V was pared by 1 base and J by 6 bases, with 6 bases of the junction left unmatched. Germline values: CDR1 SEHNR, CDR2 FQNEAQ (reference sequence). The CDR3 has 15 amino acids. Here the CDR3 reads CASSLGVAGINEQFF. The CDR3 DNA reads TGTGCCAGCAGCTTAGGAGTAGCGGGTATCAATGAGCAGTTCTTC.

This clonotype has a handful of counts. CDR3 nucleotides: TGTGCCACCGGGGCACCCCGCAATGAGCAGTTCTTC. It specifies CATGAPRNEQFF. The chain uses TRBV28 and TRBJ2-1; either TRBD1 or TRBD2 may fit D (5 bases each). The CDR3 consists of 12 residues. Trimming removed 10 bases from V and 6 bases from J, with 13 bases in between. The germline CDR1 and CDR2 sequences are MDHEN and SYDVKM.

CDR3 bases: TGTGCCAGCAGGCCAGGGGGCCTCTACGAGCAGTACTTC. This codes for CASRPGGLYEQYF. This rearrangement joins TRBV28 to TRBJ2-7; 8 nucleotides agree with TRBD1. Germline V lookup: CDR1 MDHEN, CDR2 SYDVKM. V lost 6 bases and J lost 3; bases outside the gene matches: 4. The CDR3 is 13 amino acids.

In its sample, this clonotype was seen many times. The rearrangement joins TRBV6-2 or TRBV6-3 to TRBJ2-5; 11 bases fit TRBD2. J gave up 1 base and V 0 bases, and 4 bases lay outside the gene matches. The CDR3 runs 17 residues. Germline V gene data show CDR1 as MNHEY and CDR2 as SVGEGT. CDR3 sequence: CASSYSGSGRAQETQYF. The CDR3 DNA reads as TGTGCCAGCAGTTACTCGGGTAGCGGGAGGGCCCAAGAGACCCAGTACTTC.

This clonotype was seen at least ten times. CDR3 region: CASSLRSASGANVLTF. DNA for the CDR3: TGTGCCAGCAGCTTACGGTCTGCCTCTGGGGCCAACGTCCTGACTTTC. V usage is TRBV11-1 and J usage is TRBJ2-6; the D is unclear. The germline CDR1 and CDR2 sequences are SGHAT and FQDESV (reference sequence). With 2 bases removed from V and 0 bases from J, the gap between germline ends came to 8 bases. This CDR3 has 16 residues.

This clonotype appeared many times. This sequence joins TRBV15 and TRBJ2-2; 8 bases match TRBD1. The V and J ends lost 0 bases and 6 bases, in that order; junction bases with no gene match: 9. The CDR3 consists of 17 residues. Germline-derived CDR1 and CDR2 are LNHNV and YYDKDF (reference sequence). The CDR3 coding sequence is TGTGCCACCAGCAGAGATAAGGGGACAGGACGTGCCGGGGAGCTGTTTTTT. It codes for CATSRDKGTGRAGELFF.

This clonotype has a handful of counts. The CDR3 is CASSQGQGFSYEQYF. The CDR3 DNA sequence: TGTGCCAGCAGCCAAGGACAGGGTTTCTCCTACGAGCAGTACTTC. J is TRBJ2-7 and V is TRBV4-2; TRBD1 matches 7 bases. Looked up from germline, CDR1 is LGHNA and CDR2 is YNFKEQ. V lost 1 base, J lost 0 bases, and 3 bases stayed unmatched. The CDR3 has 15 amino acids.

In this sample, this clonotype turned up many times. The rearrangement joins TRBV14 to TRBJ1-4; D not resolved. V was pared by 0 bases and J by 8 bases, with 7 bases between. Germline CDR1 is SGHDN and CDR2 is FVKESK. CDR3 length equals 13 residues. The CDR3 region is CASSQDLGEKLFF. The CDR3 DNA sequence: TGTGCCAGCAGCCAAGATCTAGGGGAAAAACTGTTTTTT.

This clonotype was picked up many times. V usage is TRBV7-9 and J usage is TRBJ2-1; possible D gene TRBD2, 6 bases. Germline CDR1 SEHNR, CDR2 FQNEAQ (reference sequence). CDR3 length: 13 amino acids. Trimming stripped 6 bases from V and 7 bases from J, with 13 bases between. In DNA form, the CDR3 reads TGTGCCAGCAGGTTGACTAGTACGAATGAGCAGTTCTTC. It is translated as CASRLTSTNEQFF.

This clonotype was detected ten times or more. The CDR3 reads CAWSHQTYEQYF. The CDR3, as DNA: TGTGCCTGGAGTCACCAGACCTACGAGCAGTACTTC. The V call is TRBV30, the J call TRBJ2-7, with unresolved D. Germline values: CDR1 GTSNPN, CDR2 SVGIG (reference sequence). The V end was cut by 2 bases, the J end by 2 bases, with 7 bases between. This CDR3 is built from 12 residues.

The rearrangement joins TRBV18 to TRBJ2-7; 7 bases agree with TRBD2. The CDR3 length is 15 residues. Germline CDR1 and CDR2: KGHSH and LQKENI. V dropped 0 bases and J dropped 3; count of bases not matched to a gene: 5. DNA for the CDR3: TGTGCCAGCTCACCACCGGCGGGGGACTACTACGAGCAGTACTTC. Translated: CASSPPAGDYYEQYF.

This clonotype has a handful of counts. This chain links TRBV4-3 with TRBJ2-3; D remains unclear. The V gene's germline CDR1 is LGHNA and CDR2 YSLEER. This CDR3 spans 13 amino acids. Trimming took off 6 bases at V and 4 bases at J, with 11 bases between the two ends. DNA for the CDR3: TGCGCCAGCAGTCATTCCTGGTCAGATACGCAGTATTTT. Protein product: CASSHSWSDTQYF.

This clonotype was counted at least ten times. The chain combines TRBV19 with TRBJ1-2; the D gene is possibly TRBD1 (6 bases). CDR1 and CDR2 (germline): LNHDA, SQIVND (reference sequence). V was trimmed by 9 bases and J by 5 bases, leaving 19 bases between them. This CDR3 is 14 amino acids long. CDR3 bases: TGTGCCAGCAACACAGGGCAGGCCCTATATGGCTACACCTTC. Its protein is CASNTGQALYGYTF.

The table lists this clonotype with many counts. The chain joins TRBV20-1 to TRBJ2-1; no reliable D call. V was trimmed by 6 bases and J by 5 bases, leaving 11 bases between them. This CDR3 comprises 12 residues. CDR1 DFQATT and CDR2 SNEGSKA come from the germline V gene (reference sequence). The DNA for the CDR3 is TGCAGTGCCCTCCGTCCTAACAATGAGCAGTTCTTC. Its protein is CSALRPNNEQFF.